This record concerns one TCR beta chain sequence. Under the authors' procedure: Estimation of nucleated cell counts was performed using reference gene primer amplification. The protocol was immunoSEQ multiplex PCR, while the TCRdb copy is restricted to in-frame clones and leaves out a portion. V, J and clone size reflect that table, while D and trimming were determined from the DNA. In the table there are 60,000 to 85,000 clones, around 74% of which are singletons. This entry is derived from a study of blood T cell repertoires in COVID-19. Across the whole study: COVID-19 samples collected from the United States, Italy and Spain covered acute and convalescent phases. PBMCs, B-cell-depleted T cells, or T cells were the source of the cDNA or gDNA that made up the material.

This TCR came from a human donor with acute or convalescent COVID-19. The donor label of this sample is uncertain. The sequencing sample was made of peripheral blood.

As DNA, the CDR3 is TGCGCCAGCAGCCAGGGCTCGGGACTAGCAAGGGATACGCAGTATTTT. This encodes CASSQGSGLARDTQYF. V and J are TRBV4-3 and TRBJ2-3; 9 nucleotides match TRBD2. After removal of 3 bases from V and 6 bases from J, the junction contained 10 bases not matched to a gene. In germline, CDR1 is LGHNA, CDR2 YSLEER. The CDR3 has 16 residues.